This entry lists 26 T cell receptor beta chains sequenced from one sample in a study of cytomegalovirus exposure and HLA in healthy donors. The PCR had 60 Vbeta and 13 Jbeta primers. Clones were read by immunoSEQ multiplex PCR, and TCRdb kept only the in-frame ones, dropping some. The table has more than 130,000 clones, roughly four fifths seen once. The specimen sequenced was PBMCs. These receptors were collected from a human donor in good health.

The chain combines TRBV18 with TRBJ1-1, with 7 bases fitting TRBD1. Trimming cost V 6 bases and J 6 bases; bases outside gene matches: 7. Germline V gives CDR1 KGHSH, CDR2 LQKENI. The CDR3 runs to 13 residues. This CDR3 reads CASSPRQGAEAFF. CDR3 DNA: TGTGCCAGCTCTCCCCGACAGGGCGCTGAAGCTTTCTTT. The full variable domain, rest sourced from reference TRBV18 and TRBJ1-1, is NAGVMQNPRHLVRRRGQEARLRCSPMKGHSHVYWYRQLPEEGLKFMVYLQKENIIDESGMPKERFSAEFPKEGPSILRIQQVVRGDSAAYFCASSPRQGAEAFFGQGTRLTVV.

The V call is TRBV29-1, the J call TRBJ1-2; 7 positions agree with TRBD1. V lost 3 bases, J lost 8 bases, and 6 bases stayed unmatched. In germline, CDR1 is SQVTM, CDR2 ANQGSEA. The CDR3 sequence is 12 residues long. The CDR3 sequence is CSVEGQFSGYTF. The CDR3 region has the DNA TGCAGCGTTGAGGGACAGTTTTCGGGCTACACCTTC.

V usage is TRBV6-5 and J usage is TRBJ1-1; D ambiguous. The CDR3 has 11 residues. Germline loops: CDR1 MNHEY, CDR2 SVGAGI. Trimming removed 5 bases from V and 4 bases from J, with 5 bases in between. CDR3 DNA: TGTGCCAGCAGTGGACTCACTGAAGCTTTCTTT. Its translation is CASSGLTEAFF.

The rearrangement joins TRBV5-1 to TRBJ1-1; D gene ambiguous. Between the trimmed V and J ends, which lost 0 bases and 8 bases, there was a span of 14 bases. The V gene's germline CDR1 is SGHRS and CDR2 YFSETQ. The length of the CDR3 is 14 residues. CDR3: CASSLGVRGGEAFF. DNA of the CDR3: TGCGCCAGCAGCTTGGGAGTGCGCGGAGGAGAAGCTTTCTTT. The variable domain in full, with the rest retrieved from reference TRBV5-1 and TRBJ1-1, is KAGVTQTPRYLIKTRGQQVTLSCSPISGHRSVSWYQQTPGQGLQFLFEYFSETQRNKGNFPGRFSGRQFSNSRSEMNVSTLELGDSALYLCASSLGVRGGEAFFGQGTRLTVV.

The chain combines TRBV13 with TRBJ1-2, with 9 bases that match TRBD1. V was clipped by 5 bases and J by 4 bases; unmatched bases: 5. CDR1 is PRHDT, CDR2 FYEKMQ, per germline (reference sequence). The CDR3 has 14 amino acids. CDR3 loop: CASSPTGGGYGYTF. The CDR3 DNA reads TGTGCCAGCAGCCCCACAGGGGGCGGCTATGGCTACACCTTC. The full variable domain, its missing parts supplied by reference TRBV13 and TRBJ1-2, is AAGVIQSPRHLIKEKRETATLKCYPIPRHDTVYWYQQGPGQDPQFLISFYEKMQSDKGSIPDRFSAQQFSDYHSELNMSSLELGDSALYFCASSPTGGGYGYTFGSGTRLTVV.

Only a few counts were recorded for this clone. The chain recombines TRBV5-6 with TRBJ1-1, with D maybe TRBD1 (6 bases). With 0 bases removed from V and 1 base from J, the gap between germline ends came to 10 bases. Germline CDR1 reads SGHDT; CDR2 reads YYEEEE. This CDR3 has 15 amino acids. The CDR3 sequence: CASSLEGQGNTEAFF. CDR3 DNA: TGTGCCAGCAGCTTGGAGGGACAAGGGAACACTGAAGCTTTCTTT.

The chain carries TRBV7-9 and TRBJ2-7, with D tentatively TRBD2 (6 bases). CDR1 SEHNR and CDR2 FQNEAQ come from the germline V gene (reference sequence). V was clipped by 1 base and J by 4 bases, with 11 bases between them. CDR3 length equals 14 residues. The CDR3 reads CASSLGSGGYEQYF. The CDR3, as DNA: TGTGCCAGCAGCTTAGGTAGCGGTGGGTACGAGCAGTACTTC.

This chain links TRBV2 with TRBJ1-5, with TRBD1 identical over 7 bases. V shed 4 bases, J shed 0 bases, and the junction held 12 bases outside the gene matches. The CDR3 has 18 amino acids. Germline CDR1 reads SNHLY; CDR2 reads FYNNEI. The CDR3 sequence: CASSGSPGQQYSNQPQHF. CDR3 DNA sequence: TGTGCCAGCAGTGGATCTCCGGGACAGCAATATAGCAATCAGCCCCAGCATTTT.

This clone was recorded only once. The rearrangement joins TRBV19 to TRBJ2-7, with 9 positions matching TRBD1. The CDR3 has 15 residues. The ends lost 4 bases at V and 7 bases at J; junction bases unmatched: 11. The germline CDR1 and CDR2 sequences are LNHDA and SQIVND (reference sequence). CDR3 residues: CASSKAGTGYREQYF. The CDR3 nucleotides read TGTGCCAGTAGTAAGGCGGGGACAGGGTATAGGGAGCAGTACTTC. The full variable domain, with the rest looked up from reference TRBV19 and TRBJ2-7, is DGGITQSPKYLFRKEGQNVTLSCEQNLNHDAMYWYRQDPGQGLRLIYYSQIVNDFQKGDIAEGYSVSREKKESFPLTVTSAQKNPTAFYLCASSKAGTGYREQYFGPGTRLTVT.

The chain combines TRBV2 with TRBJ2-2, with 11 bases fitting TRBD2. Germline CDR1 reads SNHLY; CDR2 reads FYNNEI. V lost 3 bases, J lost 5 bases, and 2 bases stayed unmatched. This CDR3 comprises 15 residues. The chain's CDR3 is CASSEGLAATGELFF. The CDR3 bases are TGTGCCAGCAGTGAGGGACTAGCGGCTACCGGGGAGCTGTTTTTT.

V usage is TRBV29-1 and J usage is TRBJ2-7, with TRBD2 matching over 9 bases. Germline CDR1 reads SQVTM; CDR2 reads ANQGSEA. J was trimmed by 4 bases and V by 0 bases; bases with no gene match: 13. The CDR3 has 17 residues. The CDR3 nucleotides read TGCAGCGTTGAAGACCTGCCCGCGGGGGGGTCAAGGTACGAGCAGTACTTC. It specifies CSVEDLPAGGSRYEQYF.

V usage is TRBV5-6 and J usage is TRBJ2-1, with TRBD2 identical over 7 bases. The junction had 6 bases not matched to a gene; V was cut back by 4 bases and J by 8 bases. The V gene's germline CDR1 is SGHDT and CDR2 YYEEEE. The CDR3 sequence is 13 residues long. CDR3 nucleotides: TGTGCCAGCAGCGGGGGACTATATGATGAGCAGTTCTTC. Translating it yields CASSGGLYDEQFF. Looking up the rest from reference TRBV5-6 and TRBJ2-1 gives the full variable domain: DAGVTQSPTHLIKTRGQQVTLRCSPKSGHDTVSWYQQALGQGPQFIFQYYEEEERQRGNFPDRFSGHQFPNYSSELNVNALLLGDSALYLCASSGGLYDEQFFGPGTRLTVL.

The rearrangement joins TRBV2 to TRBJ2-4; D gene unclear. This CDR3 contains 11 residues. Germline loops: CDR1 SNHLY, CDR2 FYNNEI. Trimming stripped 8 bases from V and 7 bases from J, with 9 bases between. CDR3: CASRGSNIQYF. Written as DNA, the CDR3 is TGTGCCAGCCGAGGTTCCAACATTCAGTACTTC.

V gene TRBV9 combines with J gene TRBJ1-2; perhaps TRBD1 as D (5 bases). CDR3 length equals 14 residues. V was cut by 0 bases and J by 6 bases, with 12 bases left in between. Germline V CDR1 and CDR2: SGDLS, YYNGEE. The CDR3 DNA is TGTGCCAGCAGCGTAGTAGGGGCTGGCGATGGCTACACCTTC. Translating it yields CASSVVGAGDGYTF.

V usage is TRBV28 and J usage is TRBJ1-1; a weak D match, TRBD1 (6 bases). This CDR3 contains 13 residues. The germline V gene encodes CDR1 MDHEN and CDR2 SYDVKM. Trimming removed 2 bases from V and 4 bases from J, with 8 bases in between. CDR3 nucleotides: TGTGCCAGCAGTTTAGCGGGGGCCACTGAAGCTTTCTTT. Protein: CASSLAGATEAFF.

This clone appeared once. V gene TRBV7-6 combines with J gene TRBJ2-1; a possible D gene is TRBD2 (6 bases). The CDR3 consists of 12 residues. Germline V CDR1 and CDR2: SGHVS, FNYEAQ. The germline V and J ends were trimmed by 5 bases and 8 bases, with 10 bases remaining between them. The CDR3 is CASSPGEDEQFF. The CDR3, as DNA: TGTGCCAGCAGCCCCGGGGAGGATGAGCAGTTCTTC.

The rearrangement joins TRBV9 to TRBJ1-3; 8 bases map to TRBD1. With V trimmed by 2 bases and J by 4 bases, 5 bases remained unmatched. Looked up from germline, CDR1 is SGDLS and CDR2 is YYNGEE. The CDR3 runs 15 residues. The CDR3: CASSVSGQGGNTIYF. The CDR3 DNA is TGTGCCAGCAGCGTTTCCGGACAGGGAGGAAACACCATATATTTT.

The genes are TRBV27 and TRBJ2-5; D is perhaps TRBD1 (5 bases). Germline V gives CDR1 MNHEY, CDR2 SMNVEV (reference sequence). Trimming cost V 0 bases and J 5 bases, with 13 bases left between them. The CDR3 runs 15 residues. The CDR3 reads CASSLSISGPETQYF. As DNA, the CDR3 is TGTGCCAGCAGTTTATCGATCTCAGGGCCCGAGACCCAGTACTTC.

In DNA form, the CDR3 reads TGCGCCAGCGGCTCAACCGGGGAGCTGTTTTTT. Residues: CASGSTGELFF. The chain recombines TRBV5-1 with TRBJ2-2; no clear D gene. Germline loops: CDR1 SGHRS, CDR2 YFSETQ. V was cut by 7 bases and J by 5 bases, with 6 bases left in between. CDR3 size: 11 residues.

The rearrangement uses TRBV10-1 and TRBJ2-7; 8 bases map to TRBD1. This CDR3 has 14 amino acids. Germline CDR1 and CDR2: WNHNN and SYGVQD (reference sequence). The J segment lost 6 bases and the V segment lost 4 bases, leaving 8 bases of the junction unmatched. CDR3 region: CASSGQGAPGEQYF. The CDR3, as DNA: TGCGCCAGCAGTGGGCAGGGGGCGCCGGGCGAGCAGTACTTC.

The genes are TRBV7-6 and TRBJ2-1, with 8 nucleotides matching TRBD2. Trimming took 6 bases from V and 2 from J; bases not matched to a gene: 6. Germline V gene lookup returns CDR1 SGHVS and CDR2 FNYEAQ. The CDR3 extends over 15 amino acids. The DNA of the CDR3 is TGTGCCAGCAGGGAAGCGGGAGTGGCCTACAATGAGCAGTTCTTC. Its protein product is CASREAGVAYNEQFF.

The chain links TRBV5-4 to TRBJ1-2; possible D gene TRBD1, 6 bases. The CDR3 covers 12 residues. Germline CDR1 reads SGHNT; CDR2 reads YYREEE (reference sequence). V was clipped by 4 bases and J by 7 bases, with 11 bases between them. The CDR3 loop reads CASSPQGSGYTF. The CDR3 DNA reads as TGTGCCAGCAGCCCCCAGGGGAGTGGCTACACCTTC. The full variable domain, completed using reference TRBV5-4 and TRBJ1-2, is ETGVTQSPTHLIKTRGQQVTLRCSSQSGHNTVSWYQQALGQGPQFIFQYYREEENGRGNFPPRFSGLQFPNYSSELNVNALELDDSALYLCASSPQGSGYTFGSGTRLTVV.

The chain uses TRBV4-1 and TRBJ1-6, with D perhaps TRBD1 (5 bases). V dropped 1 base and J dropped 4 bases, with 5 bases sitting between them. Germline CDR1 is MGHRA and CDR2 is YSYEKL. This CDR3 spans 14 amino acids. CDR3 in DNA: TGCGCCAGCAGCCAAGCAGGGTATAATTCACCCCTCCACTTT. Its protein is CASSQAGYNSPLHF.

The gene calls are TRBV10-3 and TRBJ2-3; the match to TRBD2 covers 8 bases. The CDR3 sequence is 14 residues long. J gave up 5 bases and V 8 bases, and 9 bases lay outside the gene matches. CDR1 is ENHRY, CDR2 SYGVKD, per germline. Written as DNA, the CDR3 is TGTGCCATCGGCCGGGGGGGCGCCGGAGATACGCAGTATTTT. Amino acid sequence: CAIGRGGAGDTQYF.

V and J are TRBV6-5 and TRBJ1-2; TRBD1 is a possible D gene (5 bases). The CDR3 consists of 13 residues. Germline lookup yields CDR1 MNHEY and CDR2 SVGAGI. Trimming pared 4 bases from V and 1 base from J, leaving 7 bases between. The CDR3 sequence is CASSFQGNYGYTF. CDR3 nucleotides: TGTGCCAGCAGTTTCCAGGGTAACTATGGCTACACCTTC.

This chain's CDR3 is CASSEGGDQETQYF. Here the CDR3 DNA reads TGTGCCAGCAGTGAAGGGGGGGATCAAGAGACCCAGTACTTC. The chain has TRBV25-1 and TRBJ2-5; TRBD2 matches at 7 bases. In germline, CDR1 is MGHDK, CDR2 SYGVNS. The junction had 2 bases not matched to a gene; V was cut back by 2 bases and J by 2 bases. The CDR3 consists of 14 residues.